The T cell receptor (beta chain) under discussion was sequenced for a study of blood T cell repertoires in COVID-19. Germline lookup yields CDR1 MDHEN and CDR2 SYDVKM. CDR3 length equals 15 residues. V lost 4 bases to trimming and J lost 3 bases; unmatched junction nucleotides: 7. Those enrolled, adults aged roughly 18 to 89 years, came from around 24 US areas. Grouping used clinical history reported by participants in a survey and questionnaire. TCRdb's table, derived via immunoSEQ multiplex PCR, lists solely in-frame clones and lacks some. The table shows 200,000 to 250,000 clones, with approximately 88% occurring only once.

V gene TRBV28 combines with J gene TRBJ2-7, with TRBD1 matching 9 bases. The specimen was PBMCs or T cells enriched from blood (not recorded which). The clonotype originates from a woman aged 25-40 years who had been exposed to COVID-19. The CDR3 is CASSWAGTGRYEQYF. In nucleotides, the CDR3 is TGTGCCAGCAGTTGGGCCGGGACAGGGCGCTACGAGCAGTACTTC. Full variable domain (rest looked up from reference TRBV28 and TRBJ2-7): DVKVTQSSRYLVKRTGEKVFLECVQDMDHENMFWYRQDPGLGLRLIYFSYDVKMKEKGDIPEGYSVSREKKERFSLILESASTNQTSMYLCASSWAGTGRYEQYFGPGTRLTVT.